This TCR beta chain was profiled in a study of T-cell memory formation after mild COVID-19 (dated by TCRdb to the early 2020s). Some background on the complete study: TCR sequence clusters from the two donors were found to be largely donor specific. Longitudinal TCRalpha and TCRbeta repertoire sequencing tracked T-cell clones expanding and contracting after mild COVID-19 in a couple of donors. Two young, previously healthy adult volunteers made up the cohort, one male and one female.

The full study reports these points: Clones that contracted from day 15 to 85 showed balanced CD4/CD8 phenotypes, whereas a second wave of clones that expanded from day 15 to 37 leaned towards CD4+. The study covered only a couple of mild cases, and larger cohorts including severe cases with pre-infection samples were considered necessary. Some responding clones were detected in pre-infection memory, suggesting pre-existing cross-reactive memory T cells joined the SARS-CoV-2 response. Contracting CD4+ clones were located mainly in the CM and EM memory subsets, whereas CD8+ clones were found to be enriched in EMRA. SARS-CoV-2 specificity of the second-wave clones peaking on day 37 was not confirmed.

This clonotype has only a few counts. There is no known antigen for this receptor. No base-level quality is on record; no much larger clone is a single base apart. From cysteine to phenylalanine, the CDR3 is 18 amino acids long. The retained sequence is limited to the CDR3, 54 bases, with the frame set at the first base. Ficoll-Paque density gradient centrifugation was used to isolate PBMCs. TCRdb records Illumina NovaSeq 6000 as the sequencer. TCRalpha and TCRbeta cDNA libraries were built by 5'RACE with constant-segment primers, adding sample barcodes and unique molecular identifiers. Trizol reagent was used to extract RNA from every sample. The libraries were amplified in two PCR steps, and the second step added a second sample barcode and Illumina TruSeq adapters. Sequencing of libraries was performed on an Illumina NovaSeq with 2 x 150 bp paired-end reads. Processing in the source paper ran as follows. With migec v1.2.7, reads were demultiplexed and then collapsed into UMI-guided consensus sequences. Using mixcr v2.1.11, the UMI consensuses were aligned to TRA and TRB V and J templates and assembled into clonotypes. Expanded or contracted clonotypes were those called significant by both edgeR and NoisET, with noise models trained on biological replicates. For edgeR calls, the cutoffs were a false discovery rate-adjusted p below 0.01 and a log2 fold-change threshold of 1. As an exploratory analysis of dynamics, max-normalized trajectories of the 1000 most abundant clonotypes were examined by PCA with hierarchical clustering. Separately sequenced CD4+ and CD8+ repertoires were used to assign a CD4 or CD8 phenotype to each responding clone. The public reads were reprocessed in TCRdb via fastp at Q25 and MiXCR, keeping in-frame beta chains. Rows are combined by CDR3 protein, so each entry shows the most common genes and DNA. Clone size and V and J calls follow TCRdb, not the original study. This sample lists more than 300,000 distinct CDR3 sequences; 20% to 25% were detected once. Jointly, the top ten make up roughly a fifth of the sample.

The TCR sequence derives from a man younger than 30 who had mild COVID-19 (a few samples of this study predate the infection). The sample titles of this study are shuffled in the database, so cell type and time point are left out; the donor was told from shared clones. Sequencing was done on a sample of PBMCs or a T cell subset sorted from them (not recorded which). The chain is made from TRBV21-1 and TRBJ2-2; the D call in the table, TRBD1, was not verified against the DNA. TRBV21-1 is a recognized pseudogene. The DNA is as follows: TGTGCCAGCAGCAAGGGCTCCGGGACAGAAGGGAACACCGGGGAGCTGTTTTTT. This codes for CASSKGSGTEGNTGELFF.